This TCR beta chain emerged from a study of beta chain features in type 1 diabetes. The ends were cut back, 6 bases at V and 5 bases at J, with 14 bases in the middle. Germline V lookup: CDR1 SGHTA, CDR2 FQGNSA. The CDR3 spans 13 residues. The investigators reverse transcribed all of the isolated RNA, so they sequenced expressed TCRB transcripts. Approximately 3.7 million reads per sample on average were obtained from naive, central memory and regulatory T cell samples. Profiled with immunoSEQ multiplex PCR; TCRdb holds only in-frame clones, not every one. The sample includes 810,000 or so clones, 15% to 20% of them seen just once. The sample holds a few counts of this clone. Its antigen is not identified. Study conclusions and caveats: Researchers cautioned that cDNA sequencing could over-represent cells with high TCR expression.

This TCR came from a woman under 30 in good health. The chain joins TRBV7-2 to TRBJ2-7; D remains ambiguous. Sequences were obtained from naive CD4+ T cells from blood. The DNA for the CDR3 is TGTGCCAGCAGTCCCATCGGAGTAAACGAGCAGTACTTC. Its translation: CASSPIGVNEQYF.